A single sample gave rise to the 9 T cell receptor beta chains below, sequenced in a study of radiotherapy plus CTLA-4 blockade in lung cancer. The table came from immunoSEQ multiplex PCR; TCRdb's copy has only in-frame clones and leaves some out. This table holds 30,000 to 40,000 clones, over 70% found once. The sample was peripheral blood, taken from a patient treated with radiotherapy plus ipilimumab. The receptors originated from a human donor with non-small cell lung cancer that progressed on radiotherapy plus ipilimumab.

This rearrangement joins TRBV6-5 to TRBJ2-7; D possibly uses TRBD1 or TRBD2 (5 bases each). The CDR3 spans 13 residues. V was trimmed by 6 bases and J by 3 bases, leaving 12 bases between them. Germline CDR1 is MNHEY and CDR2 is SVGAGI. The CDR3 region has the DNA TGTGCCAGCAGATCCGGGACCCACTACGAGCAGTACTTC. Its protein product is CASRSGTHYEQYF.

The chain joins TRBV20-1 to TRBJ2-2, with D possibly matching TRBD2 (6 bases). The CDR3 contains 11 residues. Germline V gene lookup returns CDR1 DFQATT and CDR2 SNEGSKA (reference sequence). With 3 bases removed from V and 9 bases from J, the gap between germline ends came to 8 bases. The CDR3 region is CSAREGRELFF. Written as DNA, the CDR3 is TGCAGTGCTAGGGAGGGTAGGGAGCTGTTTTTT.

The CDR3 region has the DNA TGTGCCAGCATCACTTGGGGGGGACCCGCGAACACCGGGGAGCTGTTTTTT. Protein: CASITWGGPANTGELFF. This sequence joins TRBV5-6 and TRBJ2-2; TRBD2 matches 7 bases. Germline-derived CDR1 and CDR2 are SGHDT and YYEEEE. This CDR3 has 17 amino acids. V gave up 6 bases and J gave up 0 bases; unmatched junction bases: 11.

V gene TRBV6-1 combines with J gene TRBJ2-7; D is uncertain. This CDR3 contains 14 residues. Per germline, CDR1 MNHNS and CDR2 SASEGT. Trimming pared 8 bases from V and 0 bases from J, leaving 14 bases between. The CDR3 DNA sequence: TGTGCCAGCTCTTGGCCCAGTTCCTCCTACGAGCAGTACTTC. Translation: CASSWPSSSYEQYF.

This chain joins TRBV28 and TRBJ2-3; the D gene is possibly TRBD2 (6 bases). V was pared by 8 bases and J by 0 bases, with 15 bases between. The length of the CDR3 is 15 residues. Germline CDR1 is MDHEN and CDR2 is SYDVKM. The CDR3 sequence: CASSSLATSTDTQYF. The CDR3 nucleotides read TGTGCCAGCTCCTCGCTAGCGACTAGCACAGATACGCAGTATTTT.

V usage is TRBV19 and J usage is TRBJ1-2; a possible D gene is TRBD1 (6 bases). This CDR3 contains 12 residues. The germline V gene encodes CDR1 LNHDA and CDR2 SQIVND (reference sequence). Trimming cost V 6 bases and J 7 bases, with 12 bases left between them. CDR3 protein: CASRQGSSGYTF. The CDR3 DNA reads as TGTGCCAGTAGACAGGGTTCCTCTGGCTACACCTTC.

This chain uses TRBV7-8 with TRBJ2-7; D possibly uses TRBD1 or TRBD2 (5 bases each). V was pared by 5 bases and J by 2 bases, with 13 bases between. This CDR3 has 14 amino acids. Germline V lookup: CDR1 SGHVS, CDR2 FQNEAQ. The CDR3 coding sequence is TGTGCCAGCAGCCCCGGGACCATGACCTACGAGCAGTACTTC. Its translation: CASSPGTMTYEQYF.

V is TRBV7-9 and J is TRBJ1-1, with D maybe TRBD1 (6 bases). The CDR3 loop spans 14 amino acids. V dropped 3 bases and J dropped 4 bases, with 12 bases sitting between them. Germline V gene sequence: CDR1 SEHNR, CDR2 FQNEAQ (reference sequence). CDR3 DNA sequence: TGTGCCAGCAGCTTCGGGCAGGGGAGCACTGAAGCTTTCTTT. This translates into CASSFGQGSTEAFF.

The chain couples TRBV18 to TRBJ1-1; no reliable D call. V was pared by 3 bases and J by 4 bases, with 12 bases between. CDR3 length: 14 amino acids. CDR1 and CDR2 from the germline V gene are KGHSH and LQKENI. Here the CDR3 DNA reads TGTGCCAGCTCACCCTTCGGACCTCGCACTGAAGCTTTCTTT. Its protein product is CASSPFGPRTEAFF. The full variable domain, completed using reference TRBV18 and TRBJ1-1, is NAGVMQNPRHLVRRRGQEARLRCSPMKGHSHVYWYRQLPEEGLKFMVYLQKENIIDESGMPKERFSAEFPKEGPSILRIQQVVRGDSAAYFCASSPFGPRTEAFFGQGTRLTVV.